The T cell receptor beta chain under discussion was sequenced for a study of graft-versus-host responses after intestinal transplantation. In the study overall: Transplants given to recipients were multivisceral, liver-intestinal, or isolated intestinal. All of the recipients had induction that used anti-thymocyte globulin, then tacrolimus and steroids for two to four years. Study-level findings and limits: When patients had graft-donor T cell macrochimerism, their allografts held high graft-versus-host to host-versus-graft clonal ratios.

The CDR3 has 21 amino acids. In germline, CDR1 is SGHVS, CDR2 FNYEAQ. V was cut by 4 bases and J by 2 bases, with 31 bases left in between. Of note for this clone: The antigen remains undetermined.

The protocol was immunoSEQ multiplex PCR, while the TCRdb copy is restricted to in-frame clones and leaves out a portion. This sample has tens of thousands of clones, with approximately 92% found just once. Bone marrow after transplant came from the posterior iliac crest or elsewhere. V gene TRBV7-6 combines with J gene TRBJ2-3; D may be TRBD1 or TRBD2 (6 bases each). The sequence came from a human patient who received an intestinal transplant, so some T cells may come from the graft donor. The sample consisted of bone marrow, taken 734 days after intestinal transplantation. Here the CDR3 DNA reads TGTGCCAGCAGCTACCGATCCCCTGCCCTCGGGGGCCCCCTGACCACAGATACGCAGTATTTT. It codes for CASSYRSPALGGPLTTDTQYF.